The clone carrying this TCR beta chain was found a few times. Per the study methods: From reference gene primer amplification, estimates of nucleated cell counts were derived. TCRdb's copy holds only in-frame clones and misses some; the assay was immunoSEQ multiplex PCR. V and J calls and clone size come straight from that table; D and trimming were deduced from the DNA. There are 210,000 or so clones in the sample; 75% to 90% occur only once, and 4% to 6% lies in the top ten. The sample comes from a study of blood T cell repertoires in COVID-19. Background on the study: COVID-19 samples from acute and convalescent phases originated in the United States, Italy and Spain. Sources were T cells, B-cell-depleted T cells, or PBMCs; the material itself was cDNA or gDNA.

CDR1 is SGHRS and CDR2 is YFSETQ in the germline V gene. The junction had 10 bases not matched to a gene; V was cut back by 6 bases and J by 8 bases. This CDR3 has 14 residues. This receptor was obtained from a woman aged 40 to 50 with acute or convalescent COVID-19. The chain has TRBV5-1 and TRBJ1-2; 10 bases match TRBD1. Input material: peripheral blood. The CDR3 DNA reads TGCGCCAGCAATCGACAGGGGGCGGGCGACGGCTACACCTTC. Its protein product is CASNRQGAGDGYTF.